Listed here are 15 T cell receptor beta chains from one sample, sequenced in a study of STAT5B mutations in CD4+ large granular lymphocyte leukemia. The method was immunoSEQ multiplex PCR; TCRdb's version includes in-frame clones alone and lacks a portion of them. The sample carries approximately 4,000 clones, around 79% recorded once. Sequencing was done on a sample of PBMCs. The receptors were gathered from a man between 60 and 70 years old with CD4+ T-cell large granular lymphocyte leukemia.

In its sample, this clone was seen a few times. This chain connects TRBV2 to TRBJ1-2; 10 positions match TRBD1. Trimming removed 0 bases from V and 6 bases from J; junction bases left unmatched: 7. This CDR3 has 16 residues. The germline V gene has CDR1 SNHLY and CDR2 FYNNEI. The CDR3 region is CASSEAGQGVRHGYTF. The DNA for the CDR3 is TGTGCCAGCAGTGAAGCAGGACAGGGGGTTCGGCATGGCTACACCTTC.

The CDR3 DNA is TGTGCCAGCAGCTTGGCCTTTCGGACGTCGGACTCCTACGAGCAGTACTTC. Protein product: CASSLAFRTSDSYEQYF. The chain uses TRBV5-6 and TRBJ2-7; D not certain. Trimming shortened V by 0 bases and J by 0 bases, and 16 bases separated the two germline ends. Germline V gene data show CDR1 as SGHDT and CDR2 as YYEEEE. The CDR3 is 17 residues long.

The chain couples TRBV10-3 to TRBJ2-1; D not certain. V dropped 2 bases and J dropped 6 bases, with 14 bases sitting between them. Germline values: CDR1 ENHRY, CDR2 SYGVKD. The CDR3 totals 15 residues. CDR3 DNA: TGTGCCATCAGTGAGGACGACGCATCATCCAATGAGCAGTTCTTC. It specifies CAISEDDASSNEQFF.

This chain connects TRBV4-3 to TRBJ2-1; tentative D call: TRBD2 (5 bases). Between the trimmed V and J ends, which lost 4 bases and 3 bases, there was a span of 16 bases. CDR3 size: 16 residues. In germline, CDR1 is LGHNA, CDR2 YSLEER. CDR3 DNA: TGCGCCAGCAGCCTCTCGGCCCGGGAAATCTACAATGAGCAGTTCTTC. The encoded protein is CASSLSAREIYNEQFF.

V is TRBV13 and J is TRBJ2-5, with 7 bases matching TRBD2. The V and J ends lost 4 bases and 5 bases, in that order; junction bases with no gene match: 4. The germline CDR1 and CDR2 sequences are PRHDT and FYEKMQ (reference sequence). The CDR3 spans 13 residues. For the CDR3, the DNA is TGTGCCAGCAGCTCCTGGGGGGGGGAGACCCAGTACTTC. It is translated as CASSSWGGETQYF. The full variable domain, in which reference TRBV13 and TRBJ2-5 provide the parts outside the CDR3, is AAGVIQSPRHLIKEKRETATLKCYPIPRHDTVYWYQQGPGQDPQFLISFYEKMQSDKGSIPDRFSAQQFSDYHSELNMSSLELGDSALYFCASSSWGGETQYFGPGTRLLVL.

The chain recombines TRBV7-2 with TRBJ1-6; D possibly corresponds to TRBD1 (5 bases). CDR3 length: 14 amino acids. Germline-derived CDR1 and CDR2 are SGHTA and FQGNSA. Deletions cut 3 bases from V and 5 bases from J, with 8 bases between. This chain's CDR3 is CASSFLGDNSPLHF. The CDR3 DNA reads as TGTGCCAGCAGCTTTCTGGGGGATAATTCACCCCTCCACTTT.

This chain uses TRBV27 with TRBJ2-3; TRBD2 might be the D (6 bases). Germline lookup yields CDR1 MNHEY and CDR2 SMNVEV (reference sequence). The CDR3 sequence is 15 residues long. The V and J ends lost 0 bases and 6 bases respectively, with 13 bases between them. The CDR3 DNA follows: TGTGCCAGCAGTTTATCTGTCCCGGGGAGGGATACGCAGTATTTT. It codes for CASSLSVPGRDTQYF.

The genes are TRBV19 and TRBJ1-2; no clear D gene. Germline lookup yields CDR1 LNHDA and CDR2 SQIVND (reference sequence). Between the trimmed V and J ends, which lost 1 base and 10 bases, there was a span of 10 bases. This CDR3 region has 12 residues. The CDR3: CASSIAPDYYTF. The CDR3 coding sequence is TGTGCCAGTAGTATAGCCCCAGATTACTACACCTTC.

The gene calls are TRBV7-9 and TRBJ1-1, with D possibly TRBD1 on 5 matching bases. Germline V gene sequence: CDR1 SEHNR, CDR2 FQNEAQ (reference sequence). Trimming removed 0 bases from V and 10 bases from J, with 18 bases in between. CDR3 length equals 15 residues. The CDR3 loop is CASSLAGGTAFRAFF. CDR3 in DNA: TGTGCCAGCAGCTTAGCGGGTGGGACGGCATTCCGAGCTTTCTTT.

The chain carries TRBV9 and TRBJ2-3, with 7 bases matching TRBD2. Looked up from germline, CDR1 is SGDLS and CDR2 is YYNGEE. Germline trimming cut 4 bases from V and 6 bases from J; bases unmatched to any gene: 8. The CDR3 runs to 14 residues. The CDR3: CASSLREEPDTQYF. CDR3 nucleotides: TGTGCCAGCAGCCTCCGGGAGGAGCCTGATACGCAGTATTTT. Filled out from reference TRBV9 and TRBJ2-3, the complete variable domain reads DSGVTQTPKHLITATGQRVTLRCSPRSGDLSVYWYQQSLDQGLQFLIQYYNGEERAKGNILERFSAQQFPDLHSELNLSSLELGDSALYFCASSLREEPDTQYFGPGTRLTVL.

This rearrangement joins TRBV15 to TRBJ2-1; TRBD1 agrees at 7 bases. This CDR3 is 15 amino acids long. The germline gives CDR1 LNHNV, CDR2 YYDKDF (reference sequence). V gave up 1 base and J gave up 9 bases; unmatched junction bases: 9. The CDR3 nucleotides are TGTGCCACCAGCAGAGTAGGGACAGATGATCTTGAGCAGTTCTTC. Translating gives CATSRVGTDDLEQFF.

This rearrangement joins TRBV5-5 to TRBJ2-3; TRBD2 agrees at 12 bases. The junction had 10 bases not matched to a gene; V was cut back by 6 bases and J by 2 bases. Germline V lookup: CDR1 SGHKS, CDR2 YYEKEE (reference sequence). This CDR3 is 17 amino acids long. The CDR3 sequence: CASNPWPSGGVTDTQYF. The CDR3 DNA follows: TGTGCCAGCAACCCTTGGCCTAGCGGGGGGGTCACAGATACGCAGTATTTT. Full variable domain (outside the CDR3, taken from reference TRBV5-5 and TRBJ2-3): DAGVTQSPTHLIKTRGQQVTLRCSPISGHKSVSWYQQVLGQGPQFIFQYYEKEERGRGNFPDRFSARQFPNYSSELNVNALLLGDSALYLCASNPWPSGGVTDTQYFGPGTRLTVL.

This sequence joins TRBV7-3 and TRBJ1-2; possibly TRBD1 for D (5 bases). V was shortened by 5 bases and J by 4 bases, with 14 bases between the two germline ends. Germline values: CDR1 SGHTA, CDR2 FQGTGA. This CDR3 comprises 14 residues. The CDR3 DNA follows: TGTGCCAGCAGCCCCTCCTCAGGGCCCTATGGCTACACCTTC. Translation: CASSPSSGPYGYTF.

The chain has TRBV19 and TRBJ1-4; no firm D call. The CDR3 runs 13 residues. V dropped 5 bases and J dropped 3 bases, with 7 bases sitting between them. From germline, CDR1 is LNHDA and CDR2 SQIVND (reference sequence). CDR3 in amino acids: CASSVQANEKLFF. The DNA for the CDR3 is TGTGCCAGTAGTGTCCAGGCTAATGAAAAACTGTTTTTT.

CDR3 protein: CATQIGTGPLKPQHF. The DNA of the CDR3 is TGTGCCACCCAAATAGGGACAGGTCCCCTGAAGCCCCAGCATTTT. The J gene is TRBJ1-5, the V gene TRBV19; 8 bases are shared with TRBD1. J lost 8 bases, V lost 10 bases, and 16 bases had no gene match. The CDR3 length is 15 residues. CDR1 and CDR2 from the germline V gene are LNHDA and SQIVND (reference sequence).